The 22 T cell receptor beta chains reported below all come from one sample, sequenced in a study of T cells after yellow fever vaccination. TCRdb analysed the 5' RACE reads with MiXCR anew, one entry per CDR3 protein. The top ten hold roughly 40% of the sample, which has 100,000 to 150,000 distinct CDR3 sequences, roughly 9% seen once. The sample consisted of CD8+ T cells sorted from PBMCs, taken on the day of the yellow fever booster vaccination. The source of these receptors is a man aged 18 to 35 who received the YFV17D yellow fever vaccine.

In its sample, this clonotype was seen a few times. V gene TRBV12-5 combines with J gene TRBJ2-7; D may be TRBD1 (5 bases). Germline assignment: CDR1 LGHNT and CDR2 FRNRAP. V lost 2 bases and J lost 3, with 14 bases in between. The CDR3 has 15 amino acids. The CDR3 coding sequence is TGTGCTAGTGGTTTGCTCAGAAGGGGCGACTACGAGCAGTACTTC. It translates to CASGLLRRGDYEQYF.

This clonotype was observed at least ten times. This rearrangement joins TRBV6-6 to TRBJ2-5, with 8 positions matching TRBD2. Germline lookup yields CDR1 MNHNY and CDR2 SVGAGI (reference sequence). This CDR3 has 15 amino acids. V lost 6 bases, J lost 2 bases, and 8 bases stayed unmatched. CDR3 DNA sequence: TGTGCCAGCAGGCTCTTAGCGGGAACTCAAGAGACCCAGTACTTC. Its translation is CASRLLAGTQETQYF.

This clonotype turned up a few times. The chain has TRBV7-9 and TRBJ2-4; 10 nucleotides agree with TRBD1. Losses at the gene ends were 6 bases for V and 6 bases for J; bases not matched to a gene: 5. The CDR3 runs to 14 residues. In germline, CDR1 is SEHNR, CDR2 FQNEAQ (reference sequence). CDR3 amino acids: CASRAGTGANIQYF. DNA for the CDR3: TGTGCCAGCAGGGCCGGGACAGGGGCAAACATTCAGTACTTC.

The chain joins TRBV4-1 to TRBJ1-1; TRBD1 might be the D (5 bases). V lost 5 bases to trimming and J lost 7 bases, with 20 bases between them. There are 15 residues in the CDR3. Germline loops: CDR1 MGHRA, CDR2 YSYEKL. In nucleotides, the CDR3 is TGCGCCAGCAGCTCCGACACAGGTACCGGGGTTGAAGCTTTCTTT. Residues: CASSSDTGTGVEAFF.

The V call is TRBV27, the J call TRBJ1-2; 8 positions agree with TRBD1. The germline V gene has CDR1 MNHEY and CDR2 SMNVEV (reference sequence). V was pared by 5 bases and J by 5 bases, with 4 bases of the junction left unmatched. This CDR3 has 13 amino acids. The CDR3 nucleotides are TGTGCCAGCAGTCTTCGGACAGGGTATGGCTACACCTTC. It specifies CASSLRTGYGYTF.

At least ten counts were recorded for this clonotype. The rearrangement uses TRBV24-1 and TRBJ2-2, with 8 bases lining up with TRBD1. Germline trimming cut 4 bases from V and 1 base from J; bases unmatched to any gene: 1. CDR1 and CDR2 (germline): KGHDR, SFDVKD. The CDR3 extends over 15 amino acids. CDR3 residues: CATSETGGNTGELFF. In DNA form, the CDR3 reads TGTGCCACCAGTGAAACAGGGGGGAACACCGGGGAGCTGTTTTTT.

The V gene is TRBV7-2, the J gene TRBJ2-5; TRBD2 is a possible D gene (7 bases). CDR1 and CDR2 (germline): SGHTA, FQGNSA. This CDR3 spans 17 amino acids. Deletions cut 4 bases from V and 0 bases from J, with 18 bases between. The CDR3 loop is CASSSLTGGLYQETQYF. DNA for the CDR3: TGTGCCAGCAGCTCGCTGACCGGGGGGCTGTACCAAGAGACCCAGTACTTC.

This chain uses TRBV9 with TRBJ2-5; TRBD1 matches 7 bases. The germline V gene has CDR1 SGDLS and CDR2 YYNGEE. This CDR3 has 14 amino acids. V shed 3 bases, J shed 2 bases, and the junction held 4 bases outside the gene matches. For the CDR3, the DNA is TGTGCCAGCAGCGCCGGGACAGCTCAAGAGACCCAGTACTTC. The encoded protein is CASSAGTAQETQYF.

J is TRBJ2-1 and V is TRBV4-1; 8 nucleotides align to TRBD2. Germline V gene data show CDR1 as MGHRA and CDR2 as YSYEKL. This CDR3 comprises 14 residues. Losses at the gene ends were 4 bases for V and 2 bases for J; bases not matched to a gene: 1. The CDR3 region has the DNA TGCGCCAGCAGCCTAGCGGGGACCTACAATGAGCAGTTCTTC. Amino acid sequence: CASSLAGTYNEQFF.

The rearrangement joins TRBV6-6 to TRBJ1-2, with TRBD1 matching 9 bases. The V segment lost 8 bases and the J segment 6 bases; nucleotides outside the gene matches: 13. This CDR3 is built from 15 residues. Germline loops: CDR1 MNHNY, CDR2 SVGAGI (reference sequence). The CDR3 DNA reads as TGTGCCAGCGGGATTAGGACAGGGGAAACTGATGGCTACACCTTC. This gives the protein CASGIRTGETDGYTF.

The CDR3 sequence is CASSYSMGETQYF. CDR3 DNA sequence: TGTGCCAGCAGTTACTCGATGGGTGAGACCCAGTACTTC. The chain uses TRBV6-5 and TRBJ2-5, with D uncertain. The germline CDR1 and CDR2 sequences are MNHEY and SVGAGI. CDR3 length equals 13 residues. Deletions cut 0 bases from V and 5 bases from J, with 7 bases between.

The chain recombines TRBV27 with TRBJ2-3; D might be TRBD2 (7 bases). V shed 6 bases and J shed 3 bases, with 19 bases lying between them. This CDR3 region has 16 residues. Germline CDR1 and CDR2: MNHEY and SMNVEV (reference sequence). The CDR3: CASRPMGGGSTDTQYF. The CDR3 bases are TGTGCCAGCAGGCCGATGGGCGGGGGCTCTACAGATACGCAGTATTTT.

Note on this clonotype: The missing conserved phenylalanine or tryptophan at the end of this CDR3 makes a read error likely. No DNA is shown, since the ends of the CDR3 on it are uncertain; the CDR3 is the one TCRdb lists. This chain links TRBV7-9 with TRBJ1-1; TRBD1 is the table's D call, not checked against the DNA. Germline assignment: CDR1 SEHNR and CDR2 FQNEAQ (reference sequence). The CDR3 length is 11 residues, termini included. Here the CDR3 reads CASTPLGQGLR.

This chain links TRBV29-1 with TRBJ1-1; D not resolved. The CDR3 contains 12 residues. The germline V gene encodes CDR1 SQVTM and CDR2 ANQGSEA. With 5 bases removed from V and 5 bases from J, the gap between germline ends came to 12 bases. The CDR3 DNA reads as TGCAGCGTTCGTTGGGGAGGGACTGAAGCTTTCTTT. Translated, it gives CSVRWGGTEAFF. Based on the CDR3 plus reference TRBV29-1 and TRBJ1-1, the full variable domain is SAVISQKPSRDICQRGTSLTIQCQVDSQVTMMFWYRQQPGQSLTLIATANQGSEATYESGFVIDKFPISRPNLTFSTLTVSNMSPEDSSIYLCSVRWGGTEAFFGQGTRLTVV.

The chain employs TRBV5-4 and TRBJ2-3; 15 bases line up with TRBD2. J was trimmed by 3 bases and V by 6 bases; bases with no gene match: 14. The CDR3 has 19 residues. CDR1 SGHNT and CDR2 YYREEE come from the germline V gene (reference sequence). CDR3 protein: CASMRGTSGGPSMTDTQYF. CDR3 coding DNA: TGTGCCAGCATGAGGGGGACTAGCGGGGGGCCGAGTATGACAGATACGCAGTATTTT.

This clonotype occurred a few times. This sequence joins TRBV6-6 and TRBJ2-2, with 10 positions matching TRBD2. This CDR3 has 14 residues. The V and J ends lost 8 bases and 5 bases, in that order; junction bases with no gene match: 5. Looked up from germline, CDR1 is MNHNY and CDR2 is SVGAGI (reference sequence). The CDR3 here is CASGLAGVTGELFF. DNA for the CDR3: TGTGCCAGCGGGCTAGCGGGGGTGACCGGGGAGCTGTTTTTT.

This chain links TRBV7-2 with TRBJ2-2; D uncertain. This CDR3 is built from 17 residues. V lost 2 bases, J lost 1 base, and 14 bases lay in between. Germline CDR1 is SGHTA and CDR2 is FQGNSA. The CDR3 bases are TGTGCCAGCAGCTTACCGGACCCAAACCAGAACACCGGGGAGCTGTTTTTT. This sequence encodes CASSLPDPNQNTGELFF.

This clonotype was picked up a small number of times. The V and J genes are TRBV5-6 and TRBJ2-3; D possibly uses TRBD1 or TRBD2 (6 bases each). The V gene's germline CDR1 is SGHDT and CDR2 YYEEEE. V dropped 9 bases and J dropped 4 bases, with 15 bases sitting between them. The CDR3 spans 13 residues. CDR3 coding DNA: TGTGCCACCGTAGAAAGGGGGGCAGATACGCAGTATTTT. Protein: CATVERGADTQYF.

The CDR3: CASRARWTGYNEQFF. CDR3 coding DNA: TGTGCCAGCAGAGCCCGGTGGACAGGGTACAATGAGCAGTTCTTC. The chain is built from TRBV7-2 and TRBJ2-1; 8 bases match TRBD1. V dropped 6 bases and J dropped 4; count of bases not matched to a gene: 8. The CDR3 loop spans 15 amino acids. Germline V gives CDR1 SGHTA, CDR2 FQGNSA.

This chain joins TRBV5-6 and TRBJ2-1; TRBD1 matches at 12 bases. The V gene's germline CDR1 is SGHDT and CDR2 YYEEEE. The CDR3 consists of 14 residues. The J segment lost 8 bases and the V segment lost 3 bases, leaving 3 bases of the junction unmatched. The CDR3 here is CASSWGTGGYEQFF. The CDR3, as DNA: TGTGCCAGCAGCTGGGGGACAGGGGGCTATGAGCAGTTCTTC.

A few counts support this clonotype. The chain combines TRBV20-1 with TRBJ1-5, with D possibly being TRBD1 (5 bases). The CDR3 covers 15 residues. Germline CDR1 is DFQATT and CDR2 is SNEGSKA (reference sequence). Trimming cost V 3 bases and J 1 base, with 13 bases left between them. The CDR3 nucleotides are TGCAGTGCTAGTCCGACAGCCTTAAGCAATCAGCCCCAGCATTTT. It translates to CSASPTALSNQPQHF.

This clonotype came up a few times. The chain has TRBV19 and TRBJ2-2; D unclear. Germline values: CDR1 LNHDA, CDR2 SQIVND (reference sequence). With 3 bases removed from V and 4 bases from J, the gap between germline ends came to 15 bases. The CDR3 consists of 16 residues. The CDR3 DNA sequence: TGTGCCAGTAGTATTTCGGGTGGTCGGGCCACCGGGGAGCTGTTTTTT. It translates to CASSISGGRATGELFF.